This T cell receptor beta chain was obtained from a study of cytomegalovirus exposure and HLA in healthy donors (TCRdb year 2017). At the level of the whole study: In an earlier analysis of roughly 590 of the donors, 250 to 350 Gb of sequence data and 90 million to 120 million unique TCR beta sequences from about 179 million T cells were reported. Class I and class II HLA loci were covered by the typing at four-digit resolution. Among 350 to 400 genotyped donors of the cohort, an average of 235,054 unique TCR beta nucleotide sequences were sequenced per donor, around a sixth of them non-productive. The aim of the study was to test whether cataloging public T cell receptors could identify signatures of past pathogen exposure. The study profiled the T cell repertoires of 550 to 700 subjects by immunosequencing and related them to cytomegalovirus serostatus. Of the roughly 400 genotyped donors, approximately 82% fell in the genetic ancestry cluster associated with self-reported Caucasian donors. A few DR-DQ haplotypes were treated as single units for association and clustering because of strong linkage in the cohort. In an earlier analysis of 550 to 700 of the donors, high-throughput TCR beta sequencing was used to judge whether each TCR beta V gene segment behaved as functional or pseudogenic. Every discovery cohort repertoire had been produced on one sequencing platform. Approximately 310 gigabases of sequencing data and tens of millions of unique TCR sequences were included in an early release covering about 600 HLA-typed donors. The study combined high-throughput TCR immunosequencing, statistical association of individual TCRs with disease status, and machine learning to predict cytomegalovirus infection status. Rather than using new phenotypic data, the later analysis identified candidate immune exposures from TCR beta sequences and from how often those sequences occurred across donors. Along with the approximately 700-subject first cohort, a separate validation cohort of 120 different subjects was used. A later genetic analysis took genome-wide SNP genotypes for about three fifths of the roughly 670 donors and used that subset as a discovery cohort. A later analysis re-analyzed previously published TCR beta repertoires from 650 to 800 donors and added high-resolution HLA genotyping to study TCR occurrence patterns. Typing coverage varied by locus: roughly 620-640 donors for A, B, C, DRB1 and DQB1; roughly 520 for DQA1; more than 600 for DPA1; 400 to 480 for DPB1. Donor age, sex, ethnicity and CMV serostatus were compiled alongside the repertoire data.

Libraries came from the immunoSEQ multiplex PCR assay. The multiplex PCR relied on a mix of 60 forward primers for TCR Vbeta segments and 13 reverse primers for TCR Jbeta segments. The CDR3 region of rearranged TCR beta genes was amplified from genomic DNA by a multiplex PCR assay. Amplified TCR beta libraries were sequenced as 87-base-pair reads on the Illumina HiSeq System. The published analysis was carried out like this. Across the 670 or so repertoires, a later analysis counted 75 million to 90 million unique TCR beta chains, roughly 11 million of which were shared by at least two donors. Raw reads were error-corrected and collapsed into unique sequences by a nearest-neighbor algorithm in which closely related sequences were merged to remove PCR and sequencing errors. Alignment of CDR3 sequences to IMGT reference sequences was used to assign V, D and J gene segments. For a sequence to be retained, at least a six-nucleotide match to both a V gene segment and a J gene segment was required. Rearrangements were classified as productive when the CDR3 lacked stop codons and remained in frame with V and J, and all other rearrangements were classified as non-productive. CDR3 was defined by IMGT convention, running from the second conserved V-encoded cysteine to the conserved J-encoded phenylalanine. Sequences without an unambiguous match to a single V gene segment were excluded from the earlier analysis of about 640 of the donors. An earlier analysis of about 590 of the donors classified V segments as functional when productive rearrangements were above 56.7% and as segregating when the standard deviation between donors was above 5%. To diagnose cytomegalovirus status from the catalog of TCR beta chain sequences, a statistical classification framework was built. In a later analysis, V and J genes were assigned by comparing TCR nucleotide sequences against IMGT/GENE-DB human TR gene sequences. The TCRdist pipeline was used in a later analysis to assign CDR3 sequences and most-parsimonious VDJ recombination scenarios. A later analysis defined each TCR beta chain by its CDR3 amino acid sequence plus V-gene family, and excluded reads lacking a unique V-gene family. To address suspected cross-contamination and a sequencing artifact, a later analysis removed around 590 highly shared, low-generation-probability nucleotide sequences. A later analysis calculated a clonal expansion index for each public chain from normalized within-repertoire ranks of inferred template counts. Generation probabilities in a later analysis came from a VDJ recombination model fitted to out-of-frame rearrangements, and those results were checked against IGoR. Hypergeometric tests were used in a later analysis to score TCR-TCR, TCR-HLA and TCR-CMV co-occurrence, with a repertoire-size bias correction applied to the TCR pairs. To estimate false discovery rates, a later analysis permuted the HLA or CMV assignments 20 times. In a later analysis, co-occurring TCRs were grouped with DBSCAN, and TCRdist sequence similarity was added when clustering was performed within HLA-allele-positive subsets. For co-occurrence clustering, repertoires with fewer than 30,000 or more than 120,000 public chains were excluded, along with roughly 5 repertoires with anomalous nucleotide sharing. TCRdb provides this immuneACCESS table in a form limited to in-frame rearrangements. Some clones are lacking; in checked studies, under half of them reflect an unresolved V gene, and why the rest are absent is not known. V, J and clone size are those of that table, while D and trimming were read from the DNA. The sample contains some 56,000 clones, 70% to 85% of them found a single time. Of the sample, 2.9% falls within the top ten clones.

General conclusions and limits of the study: It was suggested by the authors that the approach could potentially be generalized to other disease states and immunological phenotypes. According to a later genetic analysis, donors in an Asian-associated ancestry cluster had fewer N-insertions in productive TCRs than the roughly 670-donor mean. For the cohort, immune exposure information was limited to CMV serostatus. A later analysis found that most CMV-associated TCR beta chains appeared HLA-restricted, with HLA associations seemingly driven largely by CMV exposure. Because HLA typing was missing for some donors at each locus, association tests included only the typed subset. Linkage disequilibrium might explain the correlated functional status among segregating V segments, but an unknown experimental factor could not be ruled out. A cluster of highly shared sequence variants was judged likely to be a technical artifact of the sequencing pipeline. Compared with equally common non-associated chains, HLA-associated TCR beta chains in a later analysis were more clonally expanded and had lower generation probabilities. The presence/absence analyses assumed that sequencing depth was roughly uniform across donors, and that assumption may not be true. Cytomegalovirus status was reported to be diagnosed by the classifier with high specificity and sensitivity in both the original and validation cohorts. A few of the identified cytomegalovirus-associated TCR beta chains were confirmed in vitro to be specific for cytomegalovirus antigens. A total of 150 to 200 TCR beta chains were listed by the study as associated with cytomegalovirus. The cohort was sequenced for TCR beta chains only, and without alpha or paired-chain data the features that could be detected were limited. Several of the top co-occurrence clusters appeared to be linked to parvovirus B19, influenza, CMV and Epstein-Barr virus, according to a later analysis. In a later analysis, TCR association rates were found to vary across HLA loci, with the most associated TCRs seen for DRB1 alleles and the fewest for HLA-C alleles. Most TCR sequences were observed very rarely across donors, whereas some public TCRs were present in many individuals. In a later genetic analysis, a missense DCLRE1C variant was associated with V-gene and J-gene trimming of TCR beta chains, and the association was replicated in an independent cohort. The 87-base-pair reads could not distinguish some IMGT-functional V segments, including TRBV6-2 and TRBV6-3, so those segments were excluded. When HLA alleles, especially DR and DQ, strongly co-occurred, attributing TCR associations to individual alleles was difficult. An earlier analysis of 587 of the donors showed that most TCR beta V segments appeared in productive rearrangements either about 87% or about 30% of the time, which broadly matched IMGT annotations. A further reported finding was that TCR beta sequences accurately predicted the HLA-A and HLA-B alleles for most subjects in the first cohort. In a later analysis, about 17,000 TCR beta sequences were associated with specific HLA alleles at a false discovery rate of 0.05. About 17 rarely observed V segments, including chromosome 9 orphons, were excluded from the earlier analysis of about 610 of the donors because counts were too low.

The CDR3 has 15 amino acids, counting the end cysteine and phenylalanine. Of all the DNA, just the CDR3 is kept, 45 bases in frame from base 1. The germline V gene supplies CDR1 MNHNS and CDR2 SASEGT. Note on this clone: Its antigen remains undetermined. Nothing much larger sits one base from this clone, and base qualities are not available.

In total, 600 or so healthy bone marrow donors made up the cohort. Cohort members were all nominally healthy when sampled, although unrecorded immune exposures were likely present. The donor tested CMV seronegative, placing the donor among the 350 or so seronegative members of the cohort. Every donor gave a peripheral blood sample, and the peripheral blood mononuclear cells from that sample were used for TCR beta sequencing. The Qiagen DNeasy Blood Extraction Kit was used to extract genomic DNA from the blood cell samples. Here the chain combines TRBV6-1 and TRBJ2-5; the D region possibly corresponds to TRBD1 (6 bases align). The end of the DNA is better explained by TRBJ2-7, so the J call may be wrong. Sequencing used PBMCs. The clonotype originates from a man in his forties or fifties in good health and CMV-seronegative. The CDR3 is CASQSMQGTTYEQYF. The nucleotide sequence reads TGTGCCAGCCAATCTATGCAGGGGACCACCTACGAGCAGTACTTC.